This T cell receptor beta chain was documented in a study of STAT5B mutations in CD4+ large granular lymphocyte leukemia. Germline values: CDR1 MNHEY, CDR2 SVGAGI. This CDR3 contains 12 residues. With 6 bases removed from V and 8 bases from J, the gap between germline ends came to 11 bases. A note on this clone: Its antigen is as yet unknown.

Points from the study as a whole: Top patient clones used TRBV06 genes more often: 8/27 versus 2/35 in controls. Without HLA matching, higher CD4+ than CD8+ T-LGLL clonality could reflect small sample size. Without putative leukemic clones, patient CD4-sorted repertoires remained more clonal than healthy CD4+ repertoires.

Some clones are missing from TCRdb's copy, which holds only in-frame ones; the method was immunoSEQ multiplex PCR. The data hold 30,000 to 40,000 clones, with about 91% observed a single time. V and J are TRBV6-5 and TRBJ2-1; tentatively, D is TRBD2 (5 bases). The source is a human donor in good health. Sequenced sample: CD4+ T cells from blood buffy coats. The CDR3 sequence is CASRTLGDEQFF. CDR3 in DNA: TGTGCCAGCAGAACACTCGGGGATGAGCAGTTCTTC.